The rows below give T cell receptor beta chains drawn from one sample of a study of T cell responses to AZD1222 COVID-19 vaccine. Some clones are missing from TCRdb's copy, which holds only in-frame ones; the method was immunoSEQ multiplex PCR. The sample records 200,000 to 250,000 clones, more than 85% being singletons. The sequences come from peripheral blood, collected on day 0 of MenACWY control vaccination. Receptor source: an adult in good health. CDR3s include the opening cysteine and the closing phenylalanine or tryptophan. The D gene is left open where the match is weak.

cdr3_aa: CASSSQTGYEAFF; cdr3_nt: TGTGCCAGCAGTTCCCAGACAGGGTATGAAGCTTTCTTT; d_call: TRBD1; v_call: TRBV12-3/TRBV12-4; j_call: TRBJ1-1
cdr3_aa: CASSPPSGQGLEQYF; cdr3_nt: TGTGCCAGCTCACCGCCCTCGGGACAGGGTCTGGAGCAGTACTTC; d_call: TRBD1; v_call: TRBV18; j_call: TRBJ2-7
cdr3_aa: CASSPAGGANVLTF; cdr3_nt: TGTGCCAGCAGCCCCGCCGGTGGGGCCAACGTCCTGACTTTC; d_call: .; v_call: TRBV11-2; j_call: TRBJ2-6
cdr3_aa: CSASWGANSPLHF; cdr3_nt: TGCAGTGCTAGTTGGGGGGCGAATTCACCCCTCCACTTT; d_call: .; v_call: TRBV20-1; j_call: TRBJ1-6
cdr3_aa: CASSPGQGGGTEAFF; cdr3_nt: TGTGCCAGCTCACCCGGACAGGGCGGAGGAACTGAAGCTTTCTTT; d_call: TRBD1; v_call: TRBV18; j_call: TRBJ1-1
cdr3_aa: CATSRDRAPSETQYF; cdr3_nt: TGTGCCACCAGCAGAGATCGGGCCCCCAGCGAGACCCAGTACTTC; d_call: .; v_call: TRBV15; j_call: TRBJ2-5
cdr3_aa: CASSVQGAGVGTEAFF; cdr3_nt: TGCGCCAGCAGCGTACAGGGGGCCGGGGTGGGCACTGAAGCTTTCTTT; d_call: TRBD1; v_call: TRBV5-1; j_call: TRBJ1-1
cdr3_aa: CASSLESYEQYF; cdr3_nt: TGCGCCAGCAGCTTGGAGTCCTACGAGCAGTACTTC; d_call: .; v_call: TRBV5-1; j_call: TRBJ2-7
cdr3_aa: CAISERATDSEAFF; cdr3_nt: TGTGCCATCAGTGAGCGGGCGACGGACAGTGAAGCTTTCTTT; d_call: .; v_call: TRBV10-3; j_call: TRBJ1-1
cdr3_aa: CSVRDRDEKLFF; cdr3_nt: TGCAGCGTCCGGGACAGGGATGAAAAACTGTTTTTT; d_call: TRBD1; v_call: TRBV29-1; j_call: TRBJ1-4